Shown below are 25 T cell receptor beta chains from a single sample sequenced in a study of long-term antiretroviral therapy in people with HIV. Survey-level immunoSEQ v3.0 assays were run. Sequenced by immunoSEQ multiplex PCR; TCRdb stores in-frame clones only, minus some. The repertoire includes about 20,000 clones, approximately 83% of them detected once, and about 9% sits in the top ten. Sample: unsorted PBMCs, taken 1.2 years after starting antiretroviral therapy. All receptors derive from a middle-aged woman with HIV.

A remark on this clone: This specimen includes other DNA sequences encoding the same CDR3. V and J are TRBV6-5 and TRBJ2-7, with 8 bases identical to TRBD1. The V and J ends lost 0 bases and 3 bases, in that order; junction bases with no gene match: 4. This CDR3 contains 15 residues. The germline CDR1 and CDR2 sequences are MNHEY and SVGAGI. CDR3 in DNA: TGTGCCAGCAGTTACTCGAACAGGGGGATCTACGAGCAGTACTTC. The encoded protein is CASSYSNRGIYEQYF.

The chain recombines TRBV5-1 with TRBJ2-2; possibly TRBD2 for D (5 bases). The germline gives CDR1 SGHRS, CDR2 YFSETQ. V lost 5 bases and J lost 5, with 10 bases in between. The CDR3 has 13 amino acids. The CDR3 nucleotides are TGCGCCAGCAGAAAGGGAGAAACCGGGGAGCTGTTTTTT. Its protein product is CASRKGETGELFF.

This CDR3 reads CASSLGGSGTDTQYF. The DNA for the CDR3 is TGTGCCAGCAGCTTGGGGGGTAGCGGCACAGATACGCAGTATTTT. The chain links TRBV7-2 to TRBJ2-3, with D perhaps TRBD2 (6 bases). This CDR3 comprises 15 residues. The V and J ends lost 3 bases and 1 base respectively, with 11 bases between them. Looked up from germline, CDR1 is SGHTA and CDR2 is FQGNSA.

The V call is TRBV27, the J call TRBJ2-1; D not certain. The germline V gene encodes CDR1 MNHEY and CDR2 SMNVEV (reference sequence). V lost 1 base to trimming and J lost 5 bases, with 15 bases between them. This CDR3 has 16 amino acids. The CDR3 DNA sequence: TGTGCCAGCAGTTTATATTGGTTGGGGAAAGACAATGAGCAGTTCTTC. This translates into CASSLYWLGKDNEQFF.

V is TRBV15 and J is TRBJ2-7, with TRBD2 matching 7 bases. CDR1 is LNHNV, CDR2 YYDKDF, per germline (reference sequence). After removal of 0 bases from V and 6 bases from J, the junction contained 5 bases not matched to a gene. This CDR3 is 14 amino acids long. CDR3 sequence (DNA): TGTGCCACCAGCAGAGAGGGCGGGAGTGGCGAGCAGTACTTC. Translation: CATSREGGSGEQYF.

The rearrangement joins TRBV2 to TRBJ2-7; 7 nucleotides line up with TRBD2. Losses at the gene ends were 6 bases for V and 3 bases for J; bases not matched to a gene: 11. Germline CDR1 SNHLY, CDR2 FYNNEI. This CDR3 is built from 15 residues. CDR3 bases: TGTGCCAGCAGGGAGGGAGGGACTCCCCTCTACGAGCAGTACTTC. Protein sequence: CASREGGTPLYEQYF. The entire variable domain, with the rest obtained from reference TRBV2 and TRBJ2-7, is as follows: EPEVTQTPSHQVTQMGQEVILRCVPISNHLYFYWYRQILGQKVEFLVSFYNNEISEKSEIFDDQFSVERPDGSNFTLKIRSTKLEDSAMYFCASREGGTPLYEQYFGPGTRLTVT.

The V and J genes are TRBV5-4 and TRBJ2-1; D call uncertain. Per germline, CDR1 SGHNT and CDR2 YYREEE (reference sequence). V gave up 0 bases and J gave up 0 bases, with 10 bases separating them. The CDR3 length is 16 residues. The CDR3 nucleotides read TGTGCCAGCAGCTTGGTAAAAAGCGCCTCCTACAATGAGCAGTTCTTC. As protein: CASSLVKSASYNEQFF. The complete variable domain, with remaining parts taken from reference TRBV5-4 and TRBJ2-1, reads ETGVTQSPTHLIKTRGQQVTLRCSSQSGHNTVSWYQQALGQGPQFIFQYYREEENGRGNFPPRFSGLQFPNYSSELNVNALELDDSALYLCASSLVKSASYNEQFFGPGTRLTVL.

The chain carries TRBV28 and TRBJ2-1; TRBD2 agrees at 10 bases. The junction had 4 bases not matched to a gene; V was cut back by 6 bases and J by 2 bases. CDR3 length equals 15 residues. Germline V lookup: CDR1 MDHEN, CDR2 SYDVKM. The CDR3 here is CASSEAGGTYNEQFF. The CDR3 DNA sequence: TGTGCCAGCAGCGAAGCGGGAGGGACCTACAATGAGCAGTTCTTC.

V usage is TRBV28 and J usage is TRBJ1-4, with unresolved D. The CDR3 spans 15 residues. Germline-derived CDR1 and CDR2 are MDHEN and SYDVKM. Trimming left V 5 bases short and J 0 bases short, with 10 bases between. The CDR3 DNA sequence: TGTGCCAGCAGTAGAGCAGCCGCAACTAATGAAAAACTGTTTTTT. Its translation is CASSRAAATNEKLFF.

This chain uses TRBV7-2 with TRBJ1-2; 10 nucleotides line up with TRBD1. CDR1 SGHTA and CDR2 FQGNSA come from the germline V gene. The CDR3 is 14 amino acids. Trimming took 4 bases from V and 5 from J; bases not matched to a gene: 4. In DNA form, the CDR3 reads TGTGCCAGCAGCTCGCAGGGACAGGGGTATGGCTACACCTTC. The encoded protein is CASSSQGQGYGYTF. Together with reference TRBV7-2 and TRBJ1-2, the CDR3 gives the full variable domain: GAGVSQSPSNKVTEKGKDVELRCDPISGHTALYWYRQSLGQGLEFLIYFQGNSAPDKSGLPSDRFSAERTGGSVSTLTIQRTQQEDSAVYLCASSSQGQGYGYTFGSGTRLTVV.

This chain connects TRBV29-1 to TRBJ2-5; maybe TRBD1 (6 bases). V dropped 1 base and J dropped 7 bases, with 22 bases sitting between them. The germline CDR1 and CDR2 sequences are SQVTM and ANQGSEA. CDR3 size: 16 residues. CDR3 nucleotides: TGCAGCGTTGAAGGGACAGAGGGCTTGGTTGTAGGGACCCAGTACTTC. It yields the protein CSVEGTEGLVVGTQYF.

This sequence joins TRBV6-5 and TRBJ1-2, with D perhaps TRBD1 (5 bases). CDR3 length equals 16 residues. Between the trimmed V and J ends, which lost 2 bases and 4 bases, there was a span of 17 bases. Looked up from germline, CDR1 is MNHEY and CDR2 is SVGAGI. CDR3 loop: CASSYLSGDFSYGYTF. The DNA for the CDR3 is TGTGCCAGCAGTTACCTCTCGGGGGATTTTAGCTATGGCTACACCTTC.

The genes are TRBV14 and TRBJ2-2; D not resolved. CDR1 and CDR2 (germline): SGHDN, FVKESK. This CDR3 has 16 amino acids. V was trimmed by 4 bases and J by 3 bases, leaving 15 bases between them. CDR3 bases: TGTGCCAGCAGCCCCCTTCCTAGATTGGACACCGGGGAGCTGTTTTTT. Amino acid sequence: CASSPLPRLDTGELFF.

The CDR3 region is CASLTSPGELFF. The DNA for the CDR3 is TGTGCCAGCTTAACTAGTCCCGGGGAGCTGTTTTTT. The chain recombines TRBV6-5 with TRBJ2-2; D perhaps matches TRBD2 (5 bases). Germline V gives CDR1 MNHEY, CDR2 SVGAGI. This CDR3 contains 12 residues. The V and J ends lost 8 bases and 6 bases respectively, with 10 bases between them.

This rearrangement joins TRBV28 to TRBJ2-7; no firm D call. CDR1 and CDR2 (germline): MDHEN, SYDVKM. Trimming cost V 5 bases and J 4 bases, with 12 bases left between them. This CDR3 contains 13 residues. The CDR3 DNA follows: TGTGCCAGCAGTCCCGATTTAAGATACGAGCAGTACTTC. This translates into CASSPDLRYEQYF.

This clone was seen more than once but under ten times. This chain connects TRBV7-9 to TRBJ1-2, with 8 bases lining up with TRBD1. This CDR3 is built from 12 residues. Germline-derived CDR1 and CDR2 are SEHNR and FQNEAQ (reference sequence). J lost 6 bases, V lost 5 bases, and 2 bases had no gene match. CDR3 protein: CASSTTGDGYTF. For the CDR3, the DNA is TGTGCCAGCAGCACGACAGGGGATGGCTACACCTTC.

V is TRBV5-4 and J is TRBJ2-7; TRBD2 agrees at 8 bases. The CDR3 is 15 residues long. The trim removed 2 bases at V and 3 bases at J, leaving 7 bases unmatched. Germline loops: CDR1 SGHNT, CDR2 YYREEE (reference sequence). DNA of the CDR3: TGTGCCAGCAGCTTAAAGCGGGAGACAGTCTACGAGCAGTACTTC. This translates into CASSLKRETVYEQYF.

This clone was seen a single time. This rearrangement joins TRBV2 to TRBJ1-5, with 12 bases matching TRBD1. The CDR3 contains 14 residues. From germline, CDR1 is SNHLY and CDR2 FYNNEI. V was clipped by 7 bases and J by 6 bases; unmatched bases: 4. The CDR3: CASMGQGARQPQHF. CDR3 DNA sequence: TGTGCCAGCATGGGACAGGGGGCTCGTCAGCCCCAGCATTTT.

This clone has more than one count but fewer than ten. The chain carries TRBV20-1 and TRBJ2-3; no clear D gene. The CDR3 is 11 amino acids. CDR1 is DFQATT and CDR2 is SNEGSKA in the germline V gene (reference sequence). The V gene lost 1 base and the J gene lost 7 bases, with 6 bases spanning the gap. The CDR3 DNA is TGCAGTGCTAGAGGGCCGAATACGCAGTATTTT. Its protein is CSARGPNTQYF.

This chain links TRBV5-6 with TRBJ2-5; no definite D call. The CDR3 extends over 14 amino acids. Germline V gene lookup returns CDR1 SGHDT and CDR2 YYEEEE. V gave up 1 base and J gave up 2 bases, with 9 bases separating them. CDR3 loop: CASSLRSFQETQYF. CDR3 sequence (DNA): TGTGCCAGCAGCTTGAGGTCTTTTCAAGAGACCCAGTACTTC.

The chain combines TRBV5-1 with TRBJ2-2; D is undetermined. The V gene lost 1 base and the J gene lost 0 bases, with 7 bases spanning the gap. Germline values: CDR1 SGHRS, CDR2 YFSETQ. This CDR3 has 15 residues. CDR3 residues: CASSLQSANTGELFF. CDR3 in DNA: TGCGCCAGCAGCTTGCAAAGCGCGAACACCGGGGAGCTGTTTTTT. Variable domain in full (rest from reference TRBV5-1 and TRBJ2-2): KAGVTQTPRYLIKTRGQQVTLSCSPISGHRSVSWYQQTPGQGLQFLFEYFSETQRNKGNFPGRFSGRQFSNSRSEMNVSTLELGDSALYLCASSLQSANTGELFFGEGSRLTVL.

V gene TRBV19 combines with J gene TRBJ2-7, with 8 bases fitting TRBD2. J lost 4 bases, V lost 5 bases, and 10 bases had no gene match. Germline V gene lookup returns CDR1 LNHDA and CDR2 SQIVND (reference sequence). This CDR3 spans 15 amino acids. CDR3 residues: CASSSKTREGYEQYF. CDR3 DNA: TGTGCCAGTAGTTCCAAGACCCGGGAGGGATACGAGCAGTACTTC.

The sample holds one count of this clone. An end of the junction differs from the germline gene, which may be a read error. The V call is TRBV4-1, the J call TRBJ2-3; D is ambiguous. Germline-derived CDR1 and CDR2 are MGHRA and YSYEKL. The CDR3 has 14 residues. The CDR3, as DNA: TGCGCCAGTAGCCAAGGCCCCCGCACAGATACGCAGTATTTT. The encoded protein is CASSQGPRTDTQYF.

The chain carries TRBV5-1 and TRBJ2-1; 9 nucleotides line up with TRBD2. The V gene end was trimmed by 4 bases and the J gene end by 0 bases; junction bases not matched to a gene: 2. In germline, CDR1 is SGHRS, CDR2 YFSETQ. The CDR3 spans 15 residues. The CDR3 sequence is CASSVSGGSYNEQFF. In nucleotides, the CDR3 is TGCGCCAGCAGCGTTAGCGGGGGCTCCTACAATGAGCAGTTCTTC.

The genes are TRBV20-1 and TRBJ2-7, with 7 bases that match TRBD1. The CDR3 contains 11 residues. V shed 7 bases and J 4 bases; nucleotides not matched to a gene: 4. Germline V gene sequence: CDR1 DFQATT, CDR2 SNEGSKA (reference sequence). CDR3 loop: CSGQGVYEQYF. CDR3 nucleotide sequence: TGCAGTGGACAGGGTGTATACGAGCAGTACTTC.